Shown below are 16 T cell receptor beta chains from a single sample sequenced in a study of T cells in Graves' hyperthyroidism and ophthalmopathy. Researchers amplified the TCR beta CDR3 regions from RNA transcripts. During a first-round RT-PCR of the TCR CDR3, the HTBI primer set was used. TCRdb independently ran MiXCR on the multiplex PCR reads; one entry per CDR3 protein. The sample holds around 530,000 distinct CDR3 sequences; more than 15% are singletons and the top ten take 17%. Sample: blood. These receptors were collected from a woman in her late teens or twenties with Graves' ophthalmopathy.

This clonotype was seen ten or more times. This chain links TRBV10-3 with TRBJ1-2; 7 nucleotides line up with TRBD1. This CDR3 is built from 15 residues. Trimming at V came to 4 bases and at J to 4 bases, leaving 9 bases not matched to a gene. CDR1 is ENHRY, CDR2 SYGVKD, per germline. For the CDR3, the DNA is TGTGCCATCAGTGGAGCGGGGACAGCGGTCTATGGCTACACCTTC. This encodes CAISGAGTAVYGYTF.

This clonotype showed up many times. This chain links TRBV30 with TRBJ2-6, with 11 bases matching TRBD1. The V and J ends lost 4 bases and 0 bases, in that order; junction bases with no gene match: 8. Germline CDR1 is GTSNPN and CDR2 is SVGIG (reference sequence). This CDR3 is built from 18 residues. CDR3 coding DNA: TGTGCCTGGACTTGGACCGGGACAGGGGGCTCTGGGGCCAACGTCCTGACTTTC. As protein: CAWTWTGTGGSGANVLTF.

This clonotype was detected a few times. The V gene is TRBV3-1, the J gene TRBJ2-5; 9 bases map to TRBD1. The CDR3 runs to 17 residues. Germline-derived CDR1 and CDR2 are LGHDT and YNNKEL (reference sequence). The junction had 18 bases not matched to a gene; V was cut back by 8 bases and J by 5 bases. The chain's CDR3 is CASSPRGAGTGMETQYF. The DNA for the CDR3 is TGTGCCAGCTCGCCCAGAGGAGCCGGGACAGGGATGGAGACCCAGTACTTC.

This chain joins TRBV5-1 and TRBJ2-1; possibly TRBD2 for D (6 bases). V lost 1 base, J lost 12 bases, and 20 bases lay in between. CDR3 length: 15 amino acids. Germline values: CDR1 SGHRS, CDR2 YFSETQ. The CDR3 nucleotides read TGCGCCAGCAGCTTGCGCGGGGCAGGTGTGTGGTTGCAGTTCTTC. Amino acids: CASSLRGAGVWLQFF.

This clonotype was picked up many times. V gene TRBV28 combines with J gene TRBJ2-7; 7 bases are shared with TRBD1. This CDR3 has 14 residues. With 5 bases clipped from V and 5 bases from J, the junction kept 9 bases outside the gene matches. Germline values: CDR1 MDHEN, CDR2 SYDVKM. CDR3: CASSPRQGDDEQYF. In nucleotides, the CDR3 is TGTGCCAGCAGTCCTCGCCAGGGGGACGACGAGCAGTACTTC.

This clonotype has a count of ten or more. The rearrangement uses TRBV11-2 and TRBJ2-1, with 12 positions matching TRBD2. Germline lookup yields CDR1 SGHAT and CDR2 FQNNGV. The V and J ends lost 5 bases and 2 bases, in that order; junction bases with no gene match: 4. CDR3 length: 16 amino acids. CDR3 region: CASSVASGRAYNEQFF. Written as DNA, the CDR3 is TGTGCCAGCAGCGTGGCTAGCGGGAGGGCCTACAATGAGCAGTTCTTC.

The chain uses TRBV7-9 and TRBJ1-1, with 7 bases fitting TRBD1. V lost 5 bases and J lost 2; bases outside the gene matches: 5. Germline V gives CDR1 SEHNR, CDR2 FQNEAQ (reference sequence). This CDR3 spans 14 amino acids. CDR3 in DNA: TGTGCCAGCAGCGCAGGGACAGCCAACACTGAAGCTTTCTTT. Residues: CASSAGTANTEAFF.

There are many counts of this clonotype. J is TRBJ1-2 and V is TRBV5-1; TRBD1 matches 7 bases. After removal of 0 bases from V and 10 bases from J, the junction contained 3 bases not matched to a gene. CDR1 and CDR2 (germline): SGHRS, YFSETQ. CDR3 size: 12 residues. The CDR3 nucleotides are TGCGCCAGCAGCTTGGGGACAGGAAACTACACCTTC. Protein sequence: CASSLGTGNYTF.

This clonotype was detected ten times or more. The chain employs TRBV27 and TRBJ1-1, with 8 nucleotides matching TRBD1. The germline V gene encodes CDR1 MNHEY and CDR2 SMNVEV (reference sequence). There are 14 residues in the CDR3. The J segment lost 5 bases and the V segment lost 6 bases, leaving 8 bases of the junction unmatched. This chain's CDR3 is CASSRQGRYTEAFF. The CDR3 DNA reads TGTGCCAGCAGCCGACAGGGGCGTTATACTGAAGCTTTCTTT.

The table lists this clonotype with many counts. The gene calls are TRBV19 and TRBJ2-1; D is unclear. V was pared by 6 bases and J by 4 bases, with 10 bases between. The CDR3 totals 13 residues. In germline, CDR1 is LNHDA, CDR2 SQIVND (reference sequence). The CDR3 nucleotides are TGTGCCAGTAGCGCAGCGTCTTACAATGAGCAGTTCTTC. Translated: CASSAASYNEQFF.

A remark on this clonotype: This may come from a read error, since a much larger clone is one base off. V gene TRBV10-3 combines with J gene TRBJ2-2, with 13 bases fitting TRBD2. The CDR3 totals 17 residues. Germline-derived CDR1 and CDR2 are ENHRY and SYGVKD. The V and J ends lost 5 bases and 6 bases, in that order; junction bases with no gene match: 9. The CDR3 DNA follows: TGTGCCATCAGTCGGACTAGCGGGGGCCTGGAGGCCGGGGAGCTGTTTTTT. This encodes CAISRTSGGLEAGELFF.

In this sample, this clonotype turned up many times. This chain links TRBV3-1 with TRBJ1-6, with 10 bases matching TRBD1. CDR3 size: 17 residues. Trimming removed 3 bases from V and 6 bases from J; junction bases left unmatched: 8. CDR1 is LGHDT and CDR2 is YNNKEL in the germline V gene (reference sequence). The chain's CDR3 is CASSHVTGGPGNSPLHF. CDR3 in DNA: TGTGCCAGCAGCCACGTGACAGGGGGCCCGGGTAATTCACCCCTCCACTTT.

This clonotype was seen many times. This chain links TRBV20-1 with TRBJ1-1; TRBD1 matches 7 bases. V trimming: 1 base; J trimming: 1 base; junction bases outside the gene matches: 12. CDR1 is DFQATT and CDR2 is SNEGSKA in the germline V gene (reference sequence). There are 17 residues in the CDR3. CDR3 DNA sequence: TGCAGTGCTAGAGGGGGGGACAGTCTGCGAACGAACACTGAAGCTTTCTTT. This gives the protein CSARGGDSLRTNTEAFF.

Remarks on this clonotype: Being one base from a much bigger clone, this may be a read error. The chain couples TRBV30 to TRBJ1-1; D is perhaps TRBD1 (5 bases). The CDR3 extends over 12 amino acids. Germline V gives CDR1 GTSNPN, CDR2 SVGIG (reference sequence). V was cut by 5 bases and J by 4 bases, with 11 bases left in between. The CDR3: CAWGDGSTEAFF. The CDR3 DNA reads TGTGCCTGGGGGGACGGGAGCACTGAAGCTTTCTTT. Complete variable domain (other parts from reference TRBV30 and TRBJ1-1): SQTIHQWPATLVQPVGSPLSLECTVEGTSNPNLYWYRQAAGRGLQLLFYSVGIGQISSEVPQNLSASRPQDRQFILSSKKLLLSDSGFYLCAWGDGSTEAFFGQGTRLTVV.

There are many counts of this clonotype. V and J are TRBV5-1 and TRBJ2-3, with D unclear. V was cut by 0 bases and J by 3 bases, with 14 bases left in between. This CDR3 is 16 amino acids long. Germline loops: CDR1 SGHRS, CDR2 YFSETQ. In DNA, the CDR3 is TGCGCCAGCAGCTTGGTTCCATACCCGACGACAGATACGCAGTATTTT. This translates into CASSLVPYPTTDTQYF.

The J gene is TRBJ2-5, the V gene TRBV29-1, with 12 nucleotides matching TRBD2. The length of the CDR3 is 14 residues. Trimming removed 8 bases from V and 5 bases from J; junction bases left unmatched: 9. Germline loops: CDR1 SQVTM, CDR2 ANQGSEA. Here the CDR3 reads CSLLLAGGRETQYF. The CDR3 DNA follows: TGCAGCCTCCTGCTAGCGGGGGGGCGGGAGACCCAGTACTTC.